This TCR beta chain derives from a study of tumor-infiltrating lymphocytes in primary liver carcinoma. The germline V gene has CDR1 SGHTA and CDR2 FQGNSA. The CDR3 is made up of 13 amino acids. The germline V and J ends were trimmed by 0 bases and 2 bases, with 4 bases remaining between them. Ten or more counts support this clonotype. Its antigen is as yet unknown. Co-extracted RNA and DNA came from roughly 21-30 mg of unsorted bulk tissue. The researchers produced TCR beta cDNA from roughly 500 ng total RNA with a constant-region primer. Each TCR beta library was derived from three nested multiplex PCR rounds that employed slightly modified ARM-PCR. Rounds one and two of PCR, each of roughly 10 cycles, were primed with TRBV1-TRBV30 forward primers and a C-beta reverse primer. TCRdb processed the multiplex PCR reads anew with MiXCR; each CDR3 protein has one entry. The sample has 35,000 to 40,000 distinct CDR3 sequences, approximately 71% seen once; the top ten hold approximately 40%.

General observations from the study: Tumor-adjacent and tumor-blood pairs displayed less overlap than did pairs of tumor regions.

This clonotype was sampled from a man aged 35 to 55 with primary liver carcinoma and hepatitis B virus infection. The sample comprised tumor-adjacent normal liver tissue. This rearrangement joins TRBV7-2 to TRBJ2-5; D is unclear. The CDR3 coding sequence is TGTGCCAGCAGCTTAGCCCGTCAAGAGACCCAGTACTTC. Translated, it gives CASSLARQETQYF.